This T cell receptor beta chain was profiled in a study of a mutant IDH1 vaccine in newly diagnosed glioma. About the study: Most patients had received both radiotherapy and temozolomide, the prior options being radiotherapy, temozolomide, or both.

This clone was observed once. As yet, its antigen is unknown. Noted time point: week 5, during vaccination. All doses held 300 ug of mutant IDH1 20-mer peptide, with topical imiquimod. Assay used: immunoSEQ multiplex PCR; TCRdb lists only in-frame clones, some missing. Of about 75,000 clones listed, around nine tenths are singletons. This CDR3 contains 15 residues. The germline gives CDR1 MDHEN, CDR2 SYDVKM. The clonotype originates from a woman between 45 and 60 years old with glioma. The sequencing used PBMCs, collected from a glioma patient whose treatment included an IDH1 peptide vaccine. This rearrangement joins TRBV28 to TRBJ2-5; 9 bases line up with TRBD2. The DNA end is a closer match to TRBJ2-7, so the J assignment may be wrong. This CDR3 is CASSFWPSGTPEQYF. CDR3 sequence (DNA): TGTGCCAGCAGTTTTTGGCCTAGCGGGACACCCGAGCAGTACTTC.